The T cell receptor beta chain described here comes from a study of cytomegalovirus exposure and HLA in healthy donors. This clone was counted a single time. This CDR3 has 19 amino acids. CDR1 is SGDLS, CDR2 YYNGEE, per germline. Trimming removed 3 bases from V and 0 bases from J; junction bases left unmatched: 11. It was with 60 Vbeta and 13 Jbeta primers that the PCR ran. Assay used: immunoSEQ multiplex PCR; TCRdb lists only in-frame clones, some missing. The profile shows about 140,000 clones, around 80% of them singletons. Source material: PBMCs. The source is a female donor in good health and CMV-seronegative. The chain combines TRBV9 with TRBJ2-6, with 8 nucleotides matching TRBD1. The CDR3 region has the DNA TGTGCCAGCAGCGCCCTCTTAGGGACAGGCTTCTCTGGGGCCAACGTCCTGACTTTC. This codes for CASSALLGTGFSGANVLTF.